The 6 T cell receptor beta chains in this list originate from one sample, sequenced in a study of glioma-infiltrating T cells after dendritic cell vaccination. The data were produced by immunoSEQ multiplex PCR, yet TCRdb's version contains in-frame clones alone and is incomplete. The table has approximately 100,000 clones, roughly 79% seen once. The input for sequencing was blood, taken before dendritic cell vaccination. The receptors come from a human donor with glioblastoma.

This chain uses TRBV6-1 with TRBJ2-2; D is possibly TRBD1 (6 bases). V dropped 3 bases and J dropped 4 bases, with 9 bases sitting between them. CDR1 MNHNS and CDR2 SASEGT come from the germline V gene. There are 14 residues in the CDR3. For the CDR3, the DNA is TGTGCCAGCAGTGACAGGGGCGGCACCGGGGAGCTGTTTTTT. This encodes CASSDRGGTGELFF.

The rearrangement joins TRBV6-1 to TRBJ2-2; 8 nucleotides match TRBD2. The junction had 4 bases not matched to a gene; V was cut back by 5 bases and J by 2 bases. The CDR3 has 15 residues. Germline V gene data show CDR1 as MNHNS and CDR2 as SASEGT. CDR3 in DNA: TGTGCCAGCAGTCCGGGACTAGTTAACACCGGGGAGCTGTTTTTT. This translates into CASSPGLVNTGELFF.

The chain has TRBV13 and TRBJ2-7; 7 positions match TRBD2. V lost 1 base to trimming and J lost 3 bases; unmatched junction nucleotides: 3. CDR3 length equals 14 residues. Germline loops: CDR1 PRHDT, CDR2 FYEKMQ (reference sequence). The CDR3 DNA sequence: TGTGCCAGCAGCTTAGCGGGGGGTTTCTACGAGCAGTACTTC. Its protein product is CASSLAGGFYEQYF.

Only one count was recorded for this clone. The DNA of the CDR3 is TGTGCCTGGAGTGCGGACAGATTCTCTGGAAACACCATATATTTT. It yields the protein CAWSADRFSGNTIYF. The gene calls are TRBV30 and TRBJ1-3; D may be TRBD1 (6 bases). CDR1 is GTSNPN, CDR2 SVGIG, per germline (reference sequence). This CDR3 is built from 15 residues. The germline V and J ends were trimmed by 1 base and 0 bases, with 10 bases remaining between them. The whole variable domain, remainder taken from reference TRBV30 and TRBJ1-3, is SQTIHQWPATLVQPVGSPLSLECTVEGTSNPNLYWYRQAAGRGLQLLFYSVGIGQISSEVPQNLSASRPQDRQFILSSKKLLLSDSGFYLCAWSADRFSGNTIYFGEGSWLTVV.

The CDR3 region is CASNDNNYGYTF. In DNA, the CDR3 is TGTGCCAGCAACGACAATAACTATGGCTACACCTTC. The V and J genes are TRBV6-1 and TRBJ1-2; D ambiguous. Germline assignment: CDR1 MNHNS and CDR2 SASEGT. The CDR3 covers 12 residues. V was pared by 7 bases and J by 1 base, with 7 bases between.

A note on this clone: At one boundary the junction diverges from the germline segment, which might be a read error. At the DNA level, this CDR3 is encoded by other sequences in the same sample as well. The CDR3 nucleotides read TGCGCCAGCAGTGAAAAACTACCTAATTCCCCCCTCCACTTT. Its translation is CASSEKLPNSPLHF. The rearrangement uses TRBV10-1 and TRBJ1-6, with no clear D. The CDR3 has 14 residues. Germline-derived CDR1 and CDR2 are WNHNN and SYGVQD (reference sequence).